This TCR beta chain is drawn from a study of graft-versus-host responses after intestinal transplantation. Study as a whole: Every transplant recipient was induced with anti-thymocyte globulin, then maintained on tacrolimus and steroids for two to three years. Study results and caveats: Circulating GvH clone levels at their peak were associated with HvG declines (early post-transplant). GvH clones detected in recipient marrow included some appearing first in ileum or blood.

CDR3 size: 14 residues. In germline, CDR1 is SGHDT, CDR2 YYEEEE. V was pared by 4 bases and J by 6 bases, with 4 bases of the junction left unmatched. The table came from immunoSEQ multiplex PCR; TCRdb's copy has only in-frame clones and leaves some out. This table holds over 85,000 clones, approximately 95% found once. Comments on this clone: No antigen is known for it.

This TCR was sampled from a human donor who received an intestinal transplant. The sequenced sample was unstimulated CD8+ T cells sorted from spleen or lymph node cells, obtained before intestinal transplant. This chain joins TRBV5-6 and TRBJ1-5; 10 bases line up with TRBD1. CDR3 sequence (DNA): TGTGCCAGCAGCACGACAGGGGGCGGTCAGCCCCAGCATTTT. Amino acid sequence: CASSTTGGGQPQHF.